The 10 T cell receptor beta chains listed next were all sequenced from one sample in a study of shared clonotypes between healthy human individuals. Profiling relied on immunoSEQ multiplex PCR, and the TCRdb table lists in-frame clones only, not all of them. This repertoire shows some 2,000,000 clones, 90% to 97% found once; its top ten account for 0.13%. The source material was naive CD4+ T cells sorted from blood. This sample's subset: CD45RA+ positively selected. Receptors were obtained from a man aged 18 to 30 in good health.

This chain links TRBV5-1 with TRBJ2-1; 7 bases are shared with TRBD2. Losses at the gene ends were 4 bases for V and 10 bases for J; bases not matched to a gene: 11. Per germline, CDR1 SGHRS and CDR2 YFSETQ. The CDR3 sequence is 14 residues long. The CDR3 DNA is TGCGCCAGCAGCGTGACTAGCAGAGTAGGAGAGCAGTTCTTC. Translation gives CASSVTSRVGEQFF.

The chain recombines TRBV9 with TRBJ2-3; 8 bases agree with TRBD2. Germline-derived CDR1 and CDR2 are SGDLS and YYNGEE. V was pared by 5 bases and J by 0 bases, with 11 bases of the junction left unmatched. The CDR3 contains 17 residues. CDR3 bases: TGTGCCAGCAGGAGGGGTAGCACTAGCGGAAGCACAGATACGCAGTATTTT. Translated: CASRRGSTSGSTDTQYF.

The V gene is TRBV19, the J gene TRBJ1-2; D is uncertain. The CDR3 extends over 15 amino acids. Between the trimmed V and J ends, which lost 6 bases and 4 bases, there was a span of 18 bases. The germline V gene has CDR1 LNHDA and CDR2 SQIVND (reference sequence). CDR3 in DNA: TGTGCCAGTAGGATGGGAACAGTAGCGATCTATGGCTACACCTTC. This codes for CASRMGTVAIYGYTF.

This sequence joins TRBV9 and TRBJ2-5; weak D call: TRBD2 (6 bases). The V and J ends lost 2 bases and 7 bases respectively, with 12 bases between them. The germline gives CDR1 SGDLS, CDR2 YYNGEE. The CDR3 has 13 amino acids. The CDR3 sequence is CASSVNTGVTQYF. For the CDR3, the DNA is TGTGCCAGCAGCGTTAACACGGGGGTGACCCAGTACTTC.

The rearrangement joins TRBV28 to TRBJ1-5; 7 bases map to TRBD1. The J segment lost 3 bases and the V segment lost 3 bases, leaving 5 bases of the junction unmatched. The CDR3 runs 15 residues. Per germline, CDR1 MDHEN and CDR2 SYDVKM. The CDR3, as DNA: TGTGCCAGCAGTTTGAACAGGGGTACCAATCAGCCCCAGCATTTT. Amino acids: CASSLNRGTNQPQHF.

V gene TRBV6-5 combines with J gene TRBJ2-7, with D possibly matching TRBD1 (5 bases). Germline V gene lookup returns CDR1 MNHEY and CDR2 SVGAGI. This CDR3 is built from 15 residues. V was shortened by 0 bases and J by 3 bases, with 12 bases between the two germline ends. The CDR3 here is CASSYSETDIYEQYF. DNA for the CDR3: TGTGCCAGCAGTTACTCGGAGACAGACATCTACGAGCAGTACTTC.

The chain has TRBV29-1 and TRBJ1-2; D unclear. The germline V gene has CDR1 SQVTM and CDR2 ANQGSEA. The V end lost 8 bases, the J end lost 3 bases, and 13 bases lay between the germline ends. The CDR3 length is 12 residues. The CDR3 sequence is CSTSRGDYGYTF. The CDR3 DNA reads TGCAGCACCAGCCGGGGAGACTATGGCTACACCTTC. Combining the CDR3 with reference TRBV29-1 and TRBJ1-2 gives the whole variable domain SAVISQKPSRDICQRGTSLTIQCQVDSQVTMMFWYRQQPGQSLTLIATANQGSEATYESGFVIDKFPISRPNLTFSTLTVSNMSPEDSSIYLCSTSRGDYGYTFGSGTRLTVV.

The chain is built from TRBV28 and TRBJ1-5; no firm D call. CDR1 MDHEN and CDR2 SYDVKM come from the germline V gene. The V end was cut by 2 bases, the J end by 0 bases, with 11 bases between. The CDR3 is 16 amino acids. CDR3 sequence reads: CASSLLRLLSNQPQHF. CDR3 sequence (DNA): TGTGCCAGCAGTTTACTTAGACTGCTTAGCAATCAGCCCCAGCATTTT.

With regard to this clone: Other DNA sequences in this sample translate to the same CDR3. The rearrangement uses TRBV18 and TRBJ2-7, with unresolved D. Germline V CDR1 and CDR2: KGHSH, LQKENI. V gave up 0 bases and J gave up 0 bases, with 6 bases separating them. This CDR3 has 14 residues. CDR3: CASSPPAGSYEQYF. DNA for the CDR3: TGTGCCAGCTCACCACCGGCAGGCTCCTACGAGCAGTACTTC.

In DNA, the CDR3 is TGTGCCAGCAGTGAGATTGGGGCCGCCCAGCATTTT. Translation: CASSEIGAAQHF. This sequence joins TRBV6-1 and TRBJ1-5; TRBD1 is a possible D gene (5 bases). The V and J ends lost 3 bases and 11 bases respectively, with 11 bases between them. Looked up from germline, CDR1 is MNHNS and CDR2 is SASEGT. The CDR3 consists of 12 residues.